A selection of T cell receptor beta chains follows, all from one sample in a study of T cells in tuberculosis. Profiled with immunoSEQ multiplex PCR; TCRdb holds only in-frame clones, not every one. Here the sample spans 40,000 to 45,000 clones, roughly 95% being singletons. The source material was PBMCs. The receptor source for this set is a donor aged 5 to 30 with latent tuberculosis or without tuberculosis infection. CDR3s include the opening cysteine and the closing phenylalanine or tryptophan. The D gene is left open where the match is weak. Only some rows state a clone size, as once, few, many or a class for expanded clones.

V	D	size	length	J	CDR3
TRBV6-1	TRBD2	few	14	TRBJ2-3	CASRIAGSTDTQYF
TRBV18	-	-	15	TRBJ1-1	CASSPIPGAETEAFF
TRBV5-1	-	-	16	TRBJ1-1	CASSLELRALNTEAFF
TRBV7-2	-	-	16	TRBJ2-7	CASSLHLGGATYEQYF
TRBV29-1	TRBD1	-	12	TRBJ1-2	CSVETGGYGYTF
TRBV7-2	-	-	16	TRBJ2-2	CASSVDMYENTGELFF
TRBV7-9	-	-	14	TRBJ2-7	CASSSYYGVGEQYF
TRBV10-1	-	-	15	TRBJ1-1	CASSESVQANTEAFF
TRBV27	-	-	14	TRBJ1-5	CASSGQFSNQPQHF
TRBV6-1	TRBD1	-	13	TRBJ2-7	CATSSGQIYEQYF
TRBV30	TRBD2	once	14	TRBJ2-1	CAWTASGIYNEQFF
TRBV5-1	TRBD1	-	15	TRBJ2-1	CASSFRDRGHNEQFF
TRBV5-1	-	once	16	TRBJ1-3	CASSTGVLFSGNTIYF
TRBV11-2	-	-	11	TRBJ2-1	CASSLGGEQFF
TRBV19	TRBD1	-	10	TRBJ1-1	CASGDRGAFF
TRBV6-5	-	-	15	TRBJ2-2	CASSYGGTYSGELFF
TRBV12-5	TRBD1	-	16	TRBJ2-5	CASGSYLGQGQETQYF
TRBV15	TRBD1	-	14	TRBJ2-1	CATSRRQGANEQFF
TRBV6-6	-	-	14	TRBJ2-2	CASSFADRTGELFF
TRBV7-9	TRBD1	-	14	TRBJ1-3	CASEQGAGGNTIYF
TRBV4-1	-	-	15	TRBJ2-7	CASSPEGFLPYEQYF
TRBV4-1	TRBD1	-	14	TRBJ1-4	CASGTGAVNEKLFF
TRBV6-5	-	-	12	TRBJ2-1	CASSYRRGEQFF
TRBV19	TRBD1	-	13	TRBJ1-1	CASSLQGAAEAFF
TRBV29-1	TRBD1	-	19	TRBJ2-1	CSVELGFGQGQRSYNEQFF
TRBV7-3	TRBD1	-	15	TRBJ2-5	CASSAGGLLVETQYF
TRBV4-1	-	-	14	TRBJ1-3	CASSQLTGGNTIYF
TRBV27	-	-	16	TRBJ1-3	CASSPSLGEVGNTIYF
TRBV9	-	-	15	TRBJ1-6	CASSSSGGGNSPLHF
TRBV11-2	TRBD2	-	15	TRBJ2-2	CASSLPLAGTGELFF
TRBV7-8	TRBD2	-	16	TRBJ2-3	CASSLGLAGGQHTQYF
TRBV6-1	TRBD1	-	18	TRBJ1-2	CASRVEGGDLEQDYGYTF
TRBV9	-	few	15	TRBJ1-3	CASSVDLGAGNTIYF
TRBV21-1	-	-	17	TRBJ1-3	CASSNPDRGASGNTIYF
TRBV6-5	TRBD1	-	15	TRBJ1-5	CASREDREGNQPQHF
TRBV10-3	-	-	15	TRBJ2-1	CAISGQDKGSNEQFF
TRBV19	-	-	15	TRBJ1-3	CASRDSQHSGNTIYF
TRBV6-1	TRBD1	-	15	TRBJ2-2	CASRLDRGNTGELFF
TRBV30	TRBD1	once	13	TRBJ1-2	CAWSGQGRYGYTF
TRBV5-4	-	-	15	TRBJ2-7	CASSLGGVLSYEQYF
TRBV10-3	TRBD1	once	15	TRBJ1-2	CAISESLGQAYGYTF
TRBV19	TRBD2	-	14	TRBJ2-5	CATTRTSGQETQYF
TRBV30	-	-	15	TRBJ1-4	CAWSVRVSSNEKLFF
TRBV6-1	TRBD2	-	17	TRBJ2-1	CASSERRAGGQRNEQFF
TRBV19	-	-	15	TRBJ1-1	CASSTDPGMNTEAFF
TRBV5-4	TRBD2	-	16	TRBJ2-3	CASSLGTSGGTDTQYF
TRBV7-2	TRBD1	once	15	TRBJ1-1	CASSLGGQGITEAFF
TRBV5-6	-	-	13	TRBJ2-2	CASTPSNTGELFF